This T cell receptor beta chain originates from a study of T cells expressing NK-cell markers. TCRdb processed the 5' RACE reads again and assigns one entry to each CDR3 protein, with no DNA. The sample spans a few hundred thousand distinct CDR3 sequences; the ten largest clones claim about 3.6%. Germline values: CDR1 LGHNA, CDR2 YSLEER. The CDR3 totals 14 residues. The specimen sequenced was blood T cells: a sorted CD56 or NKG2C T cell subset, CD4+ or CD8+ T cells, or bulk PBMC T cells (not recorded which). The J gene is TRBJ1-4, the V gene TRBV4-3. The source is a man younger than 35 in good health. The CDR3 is CASSQDRFGEKLFF.